This T cell receptor beta chain was sequenced in a study of spatial heterogeneity in lung cancer. Study context: There were consistently more beta-chain sequences detected than alpha-chain sequences. Every unique TCR and UMI combination, on average, appeared more than ten times in raw reads. Overall study findings and caveats: Tumor mutation counts were tracked by expanded intratumoral alpha and beta TCR counts.

There are 14 residues in the CDR3. CDR1 and CDR2 (germline): DFQATT, SNEGSKA (reference sequence). Losses at the gene ends were 2 bases for V and 5 bases for J; bases not matched to a gene: 3. Time point of the sample: sample taken at primary tumor resection. About 73 TRACERx patients with early, untreated non-small cell lung cancer donated samples. Extraction of whole RNA from tumor, nontumor lung or frozen PBMC preceded unsorted sequencing. Using its own MiXCR run on the 5' RACE reads, TCRdb lists one record per CDR3 protein. The repertoire holds 4,000 or so distinct CDR3 sequences, around a tenth seen once, with 28% in the top ten. This clonotype ranks as medium-sized (0.01 to 0.1%). What it binds is unknown. This beta chain lies outside the target of a library built for alpha chains; its clone size means little.

The TCR originated in a male donor with early-stage non-small cell lung cancer. The sequences come from lung tumor tissue, collected at surgery. The rearrangement uses TRBV20-1 and TRBJ2-5; 12 nucleotides match TRBD2. This chain's CDR3 is CSARKTSGSETQYF. The CDR3 DNA is TGCAGTGCTAGAAAGACTAGCGGGAGCGAGACCCAGTACTTC.